This T cell receptor (beta chain) was observed in a study of early T cells in non-severe SARS-CoV-2 infection. The study, taken as a whole, reports: Sequences matched to VDJdb favored anti-spike CD8 responses, while private and CD4 specificities were missed.

V dropped 2 bases and J dropped 7 bases, with 3 bases sitting between them. The CDR3 totals 11 residues. Germline values: CDR1 MGHDK, CDR2 SYGVNS. The TCR library protocol attached unique molecular identifiers to the individual cDNA molecules. TCRdb passed the 5' RACE reads through MiXCR, listing each CDR3 protein once. The sample yields roughly 35,000 distinct CDR3 sequences, 3.9% seen once. Worth noting for this clonotype: Its antigen is undetermined.

This clonotype was sampled from an adult who was a healthcare worker with PCR-confirmed SARS-CoV-2 infection or an uninfected control (not recorded which). Sequenced input: whole blood. This sequence joins TRBV25-1 and TRBJ1-3; D call uncertain. The CDR3 sequence: CASSELNTIYF. As DNA, the CDR3 is TGTGCCAGCAGTGAACTTAACACCATATATTTT.